This entry describes one T cell receptor beta chain. This CDR3 has 16 residues. Trimming stripped 5 bases from V and 7 bases from J, with 21 bases between. The germline gives CDR1 SGHVT, CDR2 SQSDAQ. The sample is drawn from a study of T cell changes during pregnancy in multiple sclerosis. The method was immunoSEQ multiplex PCR; TCRdb's version includes in-frame clones alone and lacks a portion of them. The table includes tens of thousands of clones, about 96% detected once. The sequence was obtained from a female donor with multiple sclerosis, enrolled in a pregnancy study. Material: peripheral blood, obtained in the second trimester of pregnancy. The rearrangement uses TRBV7-4 and TRBJ1-5; no clear D gene. The CDR3 loop is CASSPDPNYLQQPQHF. CDR3 coding DNA: TGTGCCAGCAGCCCCGACCCGAACTACTTGCAGCAGCCCCAGCATTTT.